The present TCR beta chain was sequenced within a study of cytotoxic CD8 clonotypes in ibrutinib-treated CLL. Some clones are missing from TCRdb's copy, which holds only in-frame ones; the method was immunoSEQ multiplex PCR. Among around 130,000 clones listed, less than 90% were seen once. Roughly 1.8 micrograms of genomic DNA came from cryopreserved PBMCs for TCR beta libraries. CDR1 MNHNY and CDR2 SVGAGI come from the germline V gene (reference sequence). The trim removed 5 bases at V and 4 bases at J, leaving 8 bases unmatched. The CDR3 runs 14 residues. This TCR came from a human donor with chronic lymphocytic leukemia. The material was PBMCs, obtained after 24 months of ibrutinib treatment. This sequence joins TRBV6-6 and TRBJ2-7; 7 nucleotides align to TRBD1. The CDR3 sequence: CASSRSGTDYEQYF. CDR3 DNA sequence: TGTGCCAGCAGTCGGTCCGGGACAGATTACGAGCAGTACTTC.